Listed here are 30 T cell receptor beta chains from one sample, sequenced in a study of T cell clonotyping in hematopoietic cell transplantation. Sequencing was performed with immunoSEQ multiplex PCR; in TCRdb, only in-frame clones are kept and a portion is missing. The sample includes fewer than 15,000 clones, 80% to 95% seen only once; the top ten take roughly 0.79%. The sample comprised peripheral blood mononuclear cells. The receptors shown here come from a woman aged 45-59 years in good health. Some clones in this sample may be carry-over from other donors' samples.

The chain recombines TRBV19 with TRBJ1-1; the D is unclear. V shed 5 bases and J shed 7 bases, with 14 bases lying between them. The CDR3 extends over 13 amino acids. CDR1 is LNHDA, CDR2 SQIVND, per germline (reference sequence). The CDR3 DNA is TGTGCCAGTAGTCCACGGGTGGTCCTTGAAGCTTTCTTT. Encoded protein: CASSPRVVLEAFF. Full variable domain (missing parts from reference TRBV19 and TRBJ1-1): DGGITQSPKYLFRKEGQNVTLSCEQNLNHDAMYWYRQDPGQGLRLIYYSQIVNDFQKGDIAEGYSVSREKKESFPLTVTSAQKNPTAFYLCASSPRVVLEAFFGQGTRLTVV.

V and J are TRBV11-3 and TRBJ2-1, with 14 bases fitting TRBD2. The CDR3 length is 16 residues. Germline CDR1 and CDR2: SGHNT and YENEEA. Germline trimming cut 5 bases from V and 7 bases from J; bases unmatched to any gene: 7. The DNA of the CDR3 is TGTGCCAGCAGCCCCCTGGGACTAGCGGGGGCTAATGAGCAGTTCTTC. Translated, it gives CASSPLGLAGANEQFF. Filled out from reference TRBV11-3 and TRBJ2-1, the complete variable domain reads EAGVVQSPRYKIIEKKQPVAFWCNPISGHNTLYWYLQNLGQGPELLIRYENEEAVDDSQLPKDRFSAERLKGVDSTLKIQPAELGDSAVYLCASSPLGLAGANEQFFGPGTRLTVL.

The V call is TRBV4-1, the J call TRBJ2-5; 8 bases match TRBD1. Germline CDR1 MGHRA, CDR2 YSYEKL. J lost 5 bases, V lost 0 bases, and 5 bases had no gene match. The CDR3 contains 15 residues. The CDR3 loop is CASSQEGQGSETQYF. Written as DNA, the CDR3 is TGCGCCAGCAGCCAAGAAGGACAGGGCAGTGAGACCCAGTACTTC.

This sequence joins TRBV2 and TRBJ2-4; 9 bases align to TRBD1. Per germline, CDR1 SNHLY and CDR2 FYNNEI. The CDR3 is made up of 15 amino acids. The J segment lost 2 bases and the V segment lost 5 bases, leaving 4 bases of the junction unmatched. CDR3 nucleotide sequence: TGTGCCAGCAGTATCGACAGGGGGACCAAAAACATTCAGTACTTC. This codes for CASSIDRGTKNIQYF. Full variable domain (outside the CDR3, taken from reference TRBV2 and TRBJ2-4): EPEVTQTPSHQVTQMGQEVILRCVPISNHLYFYWYRQILGQKVEFLVSFYNNEISEKSEIFDDQFSVERPDGSNFTLKIRSTKLEDSAMYFCASSIDRGTKNIQYFGAGTRLSVL.

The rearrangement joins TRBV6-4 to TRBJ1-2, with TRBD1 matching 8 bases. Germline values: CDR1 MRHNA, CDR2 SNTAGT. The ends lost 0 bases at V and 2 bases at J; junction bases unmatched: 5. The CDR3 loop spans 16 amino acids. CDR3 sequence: CASSDSSRGRNYGYTF. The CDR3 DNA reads TGTGCCAGCAGTGACTCGAGCAGGGGGCGAAACTATGGCTACACCTTC.

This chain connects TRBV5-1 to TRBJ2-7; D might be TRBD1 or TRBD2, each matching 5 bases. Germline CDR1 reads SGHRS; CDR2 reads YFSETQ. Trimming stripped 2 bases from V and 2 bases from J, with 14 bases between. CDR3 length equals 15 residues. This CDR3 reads CASSLAGTNAYEQYF. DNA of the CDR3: TGCGCCAGCAGCTTAGCCGGGACCAACGCCTACGAGCAGTACTTC.

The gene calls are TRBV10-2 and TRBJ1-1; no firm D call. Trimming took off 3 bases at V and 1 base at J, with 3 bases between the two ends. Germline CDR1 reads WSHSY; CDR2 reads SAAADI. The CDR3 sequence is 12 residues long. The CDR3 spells CASSDRNTEAFF. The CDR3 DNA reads TGCGCCAGCAGTGATAGGAACACTGAAGCTTTCTTT.

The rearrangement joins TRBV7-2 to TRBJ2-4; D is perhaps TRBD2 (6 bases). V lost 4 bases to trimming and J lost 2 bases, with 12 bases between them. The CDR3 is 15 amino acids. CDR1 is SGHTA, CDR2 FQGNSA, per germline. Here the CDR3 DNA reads TGTGCCAGCAGCTCCGGGCGGGGAACCAAAAACATTCAGTACTTC. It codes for CASSSGRGTKNIQYF.

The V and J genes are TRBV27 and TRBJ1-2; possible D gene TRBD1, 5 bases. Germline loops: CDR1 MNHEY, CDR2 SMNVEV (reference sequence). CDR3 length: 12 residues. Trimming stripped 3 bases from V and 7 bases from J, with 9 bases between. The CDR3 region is CASSFAGGGYTF. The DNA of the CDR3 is TGTGCCAGCAGTTTTGCGGGGGGTGGCTACACCTTC.

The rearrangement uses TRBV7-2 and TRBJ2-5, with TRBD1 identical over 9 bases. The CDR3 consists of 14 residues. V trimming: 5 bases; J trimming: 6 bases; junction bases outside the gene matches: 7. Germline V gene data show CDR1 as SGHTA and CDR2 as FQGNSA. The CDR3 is CASSPGTGIKTQYF. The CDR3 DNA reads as TGTGCCAGCAGCCCCGGGACAGGGATAAAGACCCAGTACTTC.

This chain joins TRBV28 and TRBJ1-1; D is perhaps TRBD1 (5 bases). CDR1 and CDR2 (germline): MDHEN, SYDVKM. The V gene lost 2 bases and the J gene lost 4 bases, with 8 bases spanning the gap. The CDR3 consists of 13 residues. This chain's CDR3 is CASSLTGTTEAFF. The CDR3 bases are TGTGCCAGCAGTTTAACAGGCACCACTGAAGCTTTCTTT.

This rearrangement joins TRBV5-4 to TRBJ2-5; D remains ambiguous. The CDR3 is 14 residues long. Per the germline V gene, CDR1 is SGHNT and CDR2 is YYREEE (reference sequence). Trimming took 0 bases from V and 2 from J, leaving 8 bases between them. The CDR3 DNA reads TGTGCCAGCAGCTTGGGGTGGGAACAAGAGACCCAGTACTTC. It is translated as CASSLGWEQETQYF.

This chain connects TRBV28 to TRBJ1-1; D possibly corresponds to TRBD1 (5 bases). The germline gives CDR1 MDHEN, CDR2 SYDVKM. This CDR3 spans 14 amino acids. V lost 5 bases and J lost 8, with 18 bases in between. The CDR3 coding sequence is TGTGCCAGCAGTCCCTACGGGGACGGGAGAGAAGCTTTCTTT. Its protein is CASSPYGDGREAFF.

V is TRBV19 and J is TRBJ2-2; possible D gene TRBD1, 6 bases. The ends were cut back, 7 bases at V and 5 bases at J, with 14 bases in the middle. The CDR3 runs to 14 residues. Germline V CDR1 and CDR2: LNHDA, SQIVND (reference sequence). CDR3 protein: CASIPQGLTGELFF. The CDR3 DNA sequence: TGTGCCAGTATCCCTCAGGGGTTAACCGGGGAGCTGTTTTTT.

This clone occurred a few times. CDR3: CASSQDRDGANVLTF. In DNA, the CDR3 is TGCGCCAGCAGCCAAGACAGGGATGGGGCCAACGTCCTGACTTTC. The V call is TRBV4-3, the J call TRBJ2-6; D perhaps matches TRBD1 (5 bases). This CDR3 is 15 amino acids long. V dropped 0 bases and J dropped 3 bases, with 6 bases sitting between them. The germline V gene has CDR1 LGHNA and CDR2 YSLEER.

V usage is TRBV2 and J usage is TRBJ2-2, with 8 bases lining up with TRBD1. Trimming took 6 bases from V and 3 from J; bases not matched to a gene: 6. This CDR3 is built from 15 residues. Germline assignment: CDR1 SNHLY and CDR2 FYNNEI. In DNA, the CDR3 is TGTGCCAGCAGGGTCGGCAGGGGGCACACCGGGGAGCTGTTTTTT. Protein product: CASRVGRGHTGELFF.

The CDR3 spells CASRPDGGSYNEQFF. As DNA, the CDR3 is TGCGCCAGCAGACCCGACGGGGGGAGCTACAATGAGCAGTTCTTC. V gene TRBV5-1 combines with J gene TRBJ2-1; TRBD2 aligns across 7 bases. There are 15 residues in the CDR3. Germline assignment: CDR1 SGHRS and CDR2 YFSETQ. V shed 5 bases, J shed 3 bases, and the junction held 8 bases outside the gene matches.

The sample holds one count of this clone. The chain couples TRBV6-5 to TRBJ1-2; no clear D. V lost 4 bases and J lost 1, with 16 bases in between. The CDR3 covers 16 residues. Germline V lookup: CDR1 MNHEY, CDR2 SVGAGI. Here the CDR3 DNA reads TGTGCCAGCAGTTCGATTTGGGCGTGGGGTAACTATGGCTACACCTTC. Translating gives CASSSIWAWGNYGYTF.

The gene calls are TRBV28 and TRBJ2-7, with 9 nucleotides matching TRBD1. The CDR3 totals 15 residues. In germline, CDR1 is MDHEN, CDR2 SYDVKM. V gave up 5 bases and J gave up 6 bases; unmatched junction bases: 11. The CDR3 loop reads CASSPLMDRGGEQYF. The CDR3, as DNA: TGTGCCAGCAGTCCACTGATGGACAGGGGAGGCGAGCAGTACTTC.

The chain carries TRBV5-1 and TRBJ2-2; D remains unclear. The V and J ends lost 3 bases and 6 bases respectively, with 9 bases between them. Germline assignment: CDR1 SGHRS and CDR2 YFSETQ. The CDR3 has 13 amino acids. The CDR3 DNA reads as TGCGCCAGCAGCTGGACGGCGCCCGGGGAGCTGTTTTTT. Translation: CASSWTAPGELFF.

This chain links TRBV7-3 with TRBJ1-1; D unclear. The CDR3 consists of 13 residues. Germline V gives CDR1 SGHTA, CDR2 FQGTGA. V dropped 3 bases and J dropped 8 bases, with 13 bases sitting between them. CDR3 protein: CASSFGTEREAFF. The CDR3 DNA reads TGTGCCAGCAGCTTCGGCACAGAGAGGGAAGCTTTCTTT.

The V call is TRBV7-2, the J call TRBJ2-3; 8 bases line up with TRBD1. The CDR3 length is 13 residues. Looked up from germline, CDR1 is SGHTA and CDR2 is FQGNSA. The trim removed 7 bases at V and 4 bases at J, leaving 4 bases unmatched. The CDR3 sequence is CASKWTGSDTQYF. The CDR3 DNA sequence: TGTGCCAGCAAATGGACAGGGTCAGATACGCAGTATTTT.

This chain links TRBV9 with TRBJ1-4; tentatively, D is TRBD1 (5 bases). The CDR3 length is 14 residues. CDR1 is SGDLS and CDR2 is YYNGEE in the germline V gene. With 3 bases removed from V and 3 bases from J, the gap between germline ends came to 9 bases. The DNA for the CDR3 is TGTGCCAGCAGCGCCAGGGCTGCTAATGAAAAACTGTTTTTT. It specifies CASSARAANEKLFF.

CDR3: CASSVLERNSPLHF. The CDR3 nucleotides are TGTGCCAGCAGCGTGTTAGAACGAAATTCACCCCTCCACTTT. This sequence joins TRBV9 and TRBJ1-6; no reliable D call. V was clipped by 2 bases and J by 7 bases, with 10 bases between them. This CDR3 is built from 14 residues. The germline V gene encodes CDR1 SGDLS and CDR2 YYNGEE.

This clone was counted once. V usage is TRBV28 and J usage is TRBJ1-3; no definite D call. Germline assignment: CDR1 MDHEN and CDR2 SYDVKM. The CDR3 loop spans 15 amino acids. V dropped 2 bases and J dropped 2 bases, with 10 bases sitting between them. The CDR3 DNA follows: TGTGCCAGCAGTTTAACAGTAATAACTGGAAACACCATATATTTT. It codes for CASSLTVITGNTIYF.

CDR3 sequence: CASTPGRSFETQYF. The CDR3 bases are TGTGCCAGCACCCCCGGACGGTCGTTTGAGACCCAGTACTTC. The chain uses TRBV6-6 and TRBJ2-5, with unresolved D. The CDR3 is 14 residues long. Germline V gene lookup returns CDR1 MNHNY and CDR2 SVGAGI (reference sequence). The germline V and J ends were trimmed by 7 bases and 5 bases, with 17 bases remaining between them.

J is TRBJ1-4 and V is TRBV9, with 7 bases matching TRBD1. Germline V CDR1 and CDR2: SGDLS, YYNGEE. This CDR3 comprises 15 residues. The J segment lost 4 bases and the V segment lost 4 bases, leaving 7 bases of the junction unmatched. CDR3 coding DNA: TGTGCCAGCAGCTGGGGGACAGCCCGTAATGAAAAACTGTTTTTT. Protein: CASSWGTARNEKLFF.

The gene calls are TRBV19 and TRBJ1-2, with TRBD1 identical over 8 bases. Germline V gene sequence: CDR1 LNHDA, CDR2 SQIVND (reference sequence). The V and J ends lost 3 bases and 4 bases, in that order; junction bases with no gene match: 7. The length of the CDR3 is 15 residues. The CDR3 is CASSISTGGSYGYTF. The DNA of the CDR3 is TGTGCCAGTAGTATTTCAACAGGGGGATCCTATGGCTACACCTTC.

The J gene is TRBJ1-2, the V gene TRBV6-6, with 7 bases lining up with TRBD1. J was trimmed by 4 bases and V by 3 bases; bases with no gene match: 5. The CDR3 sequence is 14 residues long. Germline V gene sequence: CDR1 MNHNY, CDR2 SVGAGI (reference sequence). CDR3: CASSYASGGYGYTF. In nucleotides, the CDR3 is TGTGCCAGCAGTTATGCATCAGGGGGCTATGGCTACACCTTC.

The CDR3 protein is CASSATSGGFSYEQYF. CDR3 DNA sequence: TGCGCCAGCAGCGCCACTAGCGGGGGGTTCTCCTACGAGCAGTACTTC. The J gene is TRBJ2-7, the V gene TRBV5-1; the match to TRBD2 covers 12 bases. Trimming removed 4 bases from V and 0 bases from J; junction bases left unmatched: 5. Germline V lookup: CDR1 SGHRS, CDR2 YFSETQ. This CDR3 is 16 amino acids long.